A selection of T cell receptor beta chains follows, all from one sample in a study of blood T cell repertoires in COVID-19. TCRdb's copy holds only in-frame clones and misses some; the assay was immunoSEQ multiplex PCR. The sample contains 300,000 or so clones, around 87% of which appear only once. Material: peripheral blood. The receptor source for this set is a man aged 50 to 60 with active or convalescent COVID-19. Each CDR3 is given with its conserved first and last residue. A D gene is named only where the DNA matches it firmly. Not all rows give a size; the values are once, few, many and, for expanded clones, a class.

CDR3 DNA: TGCGCCAGCAGCGAAACCCCTAGCGTTGAGGAGTTCTTC
CDR3 protein: CASSETPSVEEFF
clone size: NA
D gene: NA
V gene: TRBV5-1
J gene: TRBJ2-1

CDR3 DNA: TGTGCCAGCAGTCCTCGGGGGGAGAGGTATGGCTACACCTTC
CDR3 protein: CASSPRGERYGYTF
clone size: NA
D gene: NA
V gene: TRBV25-1
J gene: TRBJ1-2

CDR3 DNA: TGTGCCAGCAGCTTAGTGGCTAGCGGGACCTACAATGAGCAGTTCTTC
CDR3 protein: CASSLVASGTYNEQFF
clone size: NA
D gene: TRBD2
V gene: TRBV7-2
J gene: TRBJ2-1

CDR3 DNA: TGTGCCAGCAGTGAATCCAGGGGGCGCGAGTACTATGGCTACACCTTC
CDR3 protein: CASSESRGREYYGYTF
clone size: NA
D gene: TRBD1
V gene: TRBV6-1
J gene: TRBJ1-2

CDR3 DNA: TGTGCCAGCAGCGCCGGGACAGGGGAGCCAACTAATGAAAAACTGTTTTTT
CDR3 protein: CASSAGTGEPTNEKLFF
clone size: NA
D gene: TRBD1
V gene: TRBV7-6
J gene: TRBJ1-4

CDR3 DNA: TGTGCCAGCAGGACAACGGGAGTCTTAGCTGGCTACACCTTC
CDR3 protein: CASRTTGVLAGYTF
clone size: NA
D gene: NA
V gene: TRBV28
J gene: TRBJ1-2

CDR3 DNA: TGTGCCAGCAGCCAAGTCGTGGGAGGAAGTGAGCAGTTCTTC
CDR3 protein: CASSQVVGGSEQFF
clone size: NA
D gene: NA
V gene: TRBV3-1/TRBV3-2
J gene: TRBJ2-1

CDR3 DNA: TGTGCCCCCCCGGATTGCTTTACGGGACAGGGGGCGGATAAGAGCAATCAGCCCCAGCATTTT
CDR3 protein: CAPPDCFTGQGADKSNQPQHF
clone size: once
D gene: TRBD1
V gene: TRBV7-3
J gene: TRBJ1-5

CDR3 DNA: TGCGCCAGCAGCTTTTCGGACGGACTATGGGTTCGGCCCCAGCATTTT
CDR3 protein: CASSFSDGLWVRPQHF
clone size: NA
D gene: NA
V gene: TRBV23-1
J gene: TRBJ1-5

CDR3 DNA: TGTGCCAGCAGTGTGACTAGCGGGAGTGTCTACAATGAGCAGTTCTTC
CDR3 protein: CASSVTSGSVYNEQFF
clone size: NA
D gene: TRBD2
V gene: TRBV28
J gene: TRBJ2-1

CDR3 DNA: TGTGCCAGCAATATTAGGACAGGGACCTACGAGCAGTACTTC
CDR3 protein: CASNIRTGTYEQYF
clone size: NA
D gene: TRBD1
V gene: TRBV6-5
J gene: TRBJ2-7

CDR3 DNA: TGTGCCAGTAGAGGAAGCAGGGGTCAGCATTTT
CDR3 protein: CASRGSRGQHF
clone size: NA
D gene: NA
V gene: TRBV19
J gene: TRBJ1-5

CDR3 DNA: TGTGCCTGGAGTGTAAGTGAGAATGAGCAGTTCTTC
CDR3 protein: CAWSVSENEQFF
clone size: NA
D gene: NA
V gene: TRBV30
J gene: TRBJ2-1

CDR3 DNA: TGTGCCAGTAGTACCGGGACAGGCGAAAGTGGGCAGTTCTTC
CDR3 protein: CASSTGTGESGQFF
clone size: NA
D gene: TRBD1
V gene: TRBV19
J gene: TRBJ2-1

CDR3 DNA: TGTGCCAGTAGTCGACCTTGGGACAGCTATAATTCACCCCTCCACTTT
CDR3 protein: CASSRPWDSYNSPLHF
clone size: few
D gene: TRBD1
V gene: TRBV19
J gene: TRBJ1-6

CDR3 DNA: TGTGCCACCAGCCAAGGAGGGGGCCCTAGCGGGAGGACCGGGGAGCTGTTTTTT
CDR3 protein: CATSQGGGPSGRTGELFF
clone size: few
D gene: TRBD2
V gene: TRBV15
J gene: TRBJ2-2

CDR3 DNA: TGTGCCAGTAGGACAGATTCTCACACTGAAGCTTTCTTT
CDR3 protein: CASRTDSHTEAFF
clone size: once
D gene: NA
V gene: TRBV19
J gene: TRBJ1-1

CDR3 DNA: TGTGCCAGCAACCTACAGGGGGCTAGCACAGATACGCAGTATTTT
CDR3 protein: CASNLQGASTDTQYF
clone size: many
D gene: TRBD1
V gene: TRBV28
J gene: TRBJ2-3

CDR3 DNA: TGTGCCAGCGGGAGTGGTTACGAGCAGTACTTC
CDR3 protein: CASGSGYEQYF
clone size: NA
D gene: NA
V gene: TRBV28
J gene: TRBJ2-7

CDR3 DNA: TGCAGCGTTTCGGGGTTTGCGGAGACCCAGTACTTC
CDR3 protein: CSVSGFAETQYF
clone size: once
D gene: NA
V gene: TRBV29-1
J gene: TRBJ2-5

CDR3 DNA: TGTGCCAGCAGCTCCCGGACTAGCGGGATCATGATCACCGGGGAGCTGTTTTTT
CDR3 protein: CASSSRTSGIMITGELFF
clone size: NA
D gene: TRBD2
V gene: TRBV13
J gene: TRBJ2-2

CDR3 DNA: TGTGCCAACCCCACCCAAACAGAGAACCTATATTTTACCGGGGAGCTGTTTTTT
CDR3 protein: CANPTQTENLYFTGELFF
clone size: NA
D gene: NA
V gene: TRBV25-1
J gene: TRBJ2-2

CDR3 DNA: TGTGCCAGCAGCATAGATGGAGCTAATGAAAAACTGTTTTTT
CDR3 protein: CASSIDGANEKLFF
clone size: NA
D gene: NA
V gene: TRBV6-5
J gene: TRBJ1-4

CDR3 DNA: TGTGCCAGCAGCGTAGGGGGGCAGGGCAACCAGCCCCAGCATTTT
CDR3 protein: CASSVGGQGNQPQHF
clone size: few
D gene: NA
V gene: TRBV9
J gene: TRBJ1-5

CDR3 DNA: TGTGCCTGGAGGGCACGAGGCGGGACGGGTTATGGCTACACCTTC
CDR3 protein: CAWRARGGTGYGYTF
clone size: NA
D gene: NA
V gene: TRBV30
J gene: TRBJ1-2

CDR3 DNA: TGTGCCAGCAGTTTAGTGGGGGGGAGCGTTGGCACCATATATTTT
CDR3 protein: CASSLVGGSVGTIYF
clone size: NA
D gene: NA
V gene: TRBV28
J gene: TRBJ1-3

CDR3 DNA: TGTGCCAGCAGCCAAGATCATGGGGGCAATTCACCCCTCCACTTT
CDR3 protein: CASSQDHGGNSPLHF
clone size: NA
D gene: NA
V gene: TRBV3-1/TRBV3-2
J gene: TRBJ1-6

CDR3 DNA: TGTGCCAGTGGGCGGCAGGGAGGCTATGGCTACACCTTC
CDR3 protein: CASGRQGGYGYTF
clone size: NA
D gene: NA
V gene: TRBV28
J gene: TRBJ1-2

CDR3 DNA: TGCAGCACCAGTGACTACAATGAGCAGTTCTTC
CDR3 protein: CSTSDYNEQFF
clone size: NA
D gene: NA
V gene: TRBV29-1
J gene: TRBJ2-1

CDR3 DNA: TGTGCCGCGCAATTGGGGGGGGTAGGCGGGGAGCTGTTTTTT
CDR3 protein: CAAQLGGVGGELFF
clone size: NA
D gene: TRBD2
V gene: TRBV6-5
J gene: TRBJ2-2

CDR3 DNA: TGTGCCAGCAGTGAAGCGCCGGGTTCTGAAGCTTTCTTT
CDR3 protein: CASSEAPGSEAFF
clone size: NA
D gene: NA
V gene: TRBV6-1
J gene: TRBJ1-1

CDR3 DNA: TGTGCCAGTAGTACCCCGGGACAGTTCTACGAGCAGTACTTC
CDR3 protein: CASSTPGQFYEQYF
clone size: NA
D gene: TRBD1
V gene: TRBV19
J gene: TRBJ2-7

CDR3 DNA: TGTGCCAGCAGCTTGCAGGGGGATTCACCCCTCCACTTT
CDR3 protein: CASSLQGDSPLHF
clone size: NA
D gene: TRBD1
V gene: TRBV7-6
J gene: TRBJ1-6

CDR3 DNA: TGTGCCAGCAGAAGGACAGGCTCGGGAGCAGATACGCAGTATTTT
CDR3 protein: CASRRTGSGADTQYF
clone size: NA
D gene: NA
V gene: TRBV9
J gene: TRBJ2-3

CDR3 DNA: TGTGCCAGCAGCCAAGAGACAGGGACCTACGAGCAGTACTTC
CDR3 protein: CASSQETGTYEQYF
clone size: NA
D gene: TRBD1
V gene: TRBV3-1/TRBV3-2
J gene: TRBJ2-7

CDR3 DNA: TGTGCCTGGAGTGTCCAGGGAAGTGAAAAACTGTTTTTT
CDR3 protein: CAWSVQGSEKLFF
clone size: NA
D gene: NA
V gene: TRBV30
J gene: TRBJ1-4

CDR3 DNA: TGTGCCAGCAGCCCCCCGACAGGGCAATTAACCGATCAGCCCCAGCATTTT
CDR3 protein: CASSPPTGQLTDQPQHF
clone size: NA
D gene: TRBD1
V gene: TRBV28
J gene: TRBJ1-5

CDR3 DNA: TGTGCCACCAGTGGAACTAGCGGGATTAAAGATGAGCAGTTCTTC
CDR3 protein: CATSGTSGIKDEQFF
clone size: NA
D gene: TRBD2
V gene: TRBV24-1
J gene: TRBJ2-1

CDR3 DNA: TGTGCCAGCAGCCCGACCGGGACTAACTACAATGAGCAGTTCTTC
CDR3 protein: CASSPTGTNYNEQFF
clone size: NA
D gene: TRBD2
V gene: TRBV5-4
J gene: TRBJ2-1

CDR3 DNA: TGTGCCAGCAGCTTGCTAAGGGGCCAGACTGGAAACACCATATATTTT
CDR3 protein: CASSLLRGQTGNTIYF
clone size: NA
D gene: NA
V gene: TRBV5-5
J gene: TRBJ1-3

CDR3 DNA: TGTGCCAGCAGCTTACAGGGAACCGGGGAGCTGTTTTTT
CDR3 protein: CASSLQGTGELFF
clone size: NA
D gene: NA
V gene: TRBV7-3
J gene: TRBJ2-2

CDR3 DNA: TGTGCCAGCAGCTATCGACAGGGAAACTATGGCTACACCTTC
CDR3 protein: CASSYRQGNYGYTF
clone size: NA
D gene: TRBD1
V gene: TRBV7-9
J gene: TRBJ1-2

CDR3 DNA: TGTGCCAGCAGCTTTCTGGCGGGACAGGCCGACAGGAGCATATATTTT
CDR3 protein: CASSFLAGQADRSIYF
clone size: NA
D gene: TRBD1
V gene: TRBV4-2
J gene: TRBJ1-3

CDR3 DNA: TGTGCCTGGAAGAGACAGGGGGAAGCTTTCTTT
CDR3 protein: CAWKRQGEAFF
clone size: NA
D gene: TRBD1
V gene: TRBV30
J gene: TRBJ1-1

CDR3 DNA: TGCGCCAGCAGTCCCCAGGGTAATCAGCCCCAGCATTTT
CDR3 protein: CASSPQGNQPQHF
clone size: NA
D gene: NA
V gene: TRBV10-1
J gene: TRBJ1-5

CDR3 DNA: TGTGCCAGCAGTCAGCGAATGACAGGGAGATTGCAGCCCCAGCATTTT
CDR3 protein: CASSQRMTGRLQPQHF
clone size: NA
D gene: TRBD1
V gene: TRBV6-2/TRBV6-3
J gene: TRBJ1-5

CDR3 DNA: TGTGCCATCAGTGAGTCTCGGGGGAGCACAGATACGCAGTATTTT
CDR3 protein: CAISESRGSTDTQYF
clone size: NA
D gene: NA
V gene: TRBV10-3
J gene: TRBJ2-3

CDR3 DNA: TGTGCCAGCAGTTTACGGGGAGGGTACGTCGAAAAACTGTTTTTT
CDR3 protein: CASSLRGGYVEKLFF
clone size: NA
D gene: NA
V gene: TRBV28
J gene: TRBJ1-4

CDR3 DNA: TGTGCCACCAGTGAGCGGGTGGGCACTGAAGCTTTCTTT
CDR3 protein: CATSERVGTEAFF
clone size: NA
D gene: NA
V gene: TRBV24-1
J gene: TRBJ1-1